This T cell receptor (beta chain) was documented in a study of blood T cell repertoires in COVID-19. The CDR3 consists of 16 residues. V dropped 4 bases and J dropped 6; count of bases not matched to a gene: 9. Germline V gene sequence: CDR1 SGHRS, CDR2 YFSETQ. The protocol was immunoSEQ multiplex PCR, while the TCRdb copy is restricted to in-frame clones and leaves out a portion. The sample consists of more than 300,000 clones, approximately 89% of them appearing once. The TCR originated in a middle-aged woman who had been exposed to COVID-19. The V call is TRBV5-1, the J call TRBJ2-1; 11 bases align to TRBD1. The material sequenced was PBMCs or T cells enriched from blood (not recorded which). CDR3 residues: CASSPRTGGASNEQFF. The CDR3 DNA reads TGCGCCAGCAGCCCACGGACAGGGGGCGCTTCCAATGAGCAGTTCTTC.